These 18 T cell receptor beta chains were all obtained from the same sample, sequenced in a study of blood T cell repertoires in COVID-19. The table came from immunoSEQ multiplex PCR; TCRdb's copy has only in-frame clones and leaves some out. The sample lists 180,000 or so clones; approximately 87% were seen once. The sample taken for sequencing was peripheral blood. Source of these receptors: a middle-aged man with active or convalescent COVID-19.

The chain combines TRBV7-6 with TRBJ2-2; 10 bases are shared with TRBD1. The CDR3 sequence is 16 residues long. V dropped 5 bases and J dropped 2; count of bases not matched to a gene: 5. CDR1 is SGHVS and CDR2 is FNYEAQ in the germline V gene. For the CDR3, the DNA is TGTGCCAGCAGCGCGCGACAGGGGGCCAACACCGGGGAGCTGTTTTTT. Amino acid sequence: CASSARQGANTGELFF.

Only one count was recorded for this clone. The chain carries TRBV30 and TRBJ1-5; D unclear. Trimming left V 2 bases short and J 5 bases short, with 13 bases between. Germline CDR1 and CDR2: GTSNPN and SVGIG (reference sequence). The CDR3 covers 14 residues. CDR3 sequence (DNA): TGTGCCTGGAGTTTCATGCGCCGTCATCAGCCCCAGCATTTT. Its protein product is CAWSFMRRHQPQHF.

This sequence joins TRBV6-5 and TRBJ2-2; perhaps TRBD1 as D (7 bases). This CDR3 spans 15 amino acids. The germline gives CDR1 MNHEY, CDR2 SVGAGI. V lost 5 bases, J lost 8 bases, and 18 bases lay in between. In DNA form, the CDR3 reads TGTGCCAGCAGTCAAAGGACAGGCGGGGCTGGGGAGCTGTTTTTT. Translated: CASSQRTGGAGELFF.

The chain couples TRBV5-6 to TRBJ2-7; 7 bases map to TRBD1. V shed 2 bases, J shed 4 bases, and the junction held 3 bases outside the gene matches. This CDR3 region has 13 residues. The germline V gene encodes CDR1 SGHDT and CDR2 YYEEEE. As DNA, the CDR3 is TGTGCCAGCAGCTTCGACAGGGATTACGAGCAGTACTTC. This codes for CASSFDRDYEQYF. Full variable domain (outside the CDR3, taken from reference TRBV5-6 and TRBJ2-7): DAGVTQSPTHLIKTRGQQVTLRCSPKSGHDTVSWYQQALGQGPQFIFQYYEEEERQRGNFPDRFSGHQFPNYSSELNVNALLLGDSALYLCASSFDRDYEQYFGPGTRLTVT.

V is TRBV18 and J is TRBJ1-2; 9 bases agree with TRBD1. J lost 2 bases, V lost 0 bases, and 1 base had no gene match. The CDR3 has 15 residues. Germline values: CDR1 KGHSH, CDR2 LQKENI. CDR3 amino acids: CASSPPGQGNYGYTF. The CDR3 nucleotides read TGTGCCAGCTCACCACCGGGACAGGGCAACTATGGCTACACCTTC.

The CDR3 reads CASSVTPTWDFNTEAFF. The CDR3 DNA is TGTGCCAGCAGCGTAACTCCAACTTGGGACTTCAACACTGAAGCTTTCTTT. This chain connects TRBV9 to TRBJ1-1; D is perhaps TRBD1 (5 bases). Trimming took off 1 base at V and 2 bases at J, with 18 bases between the two ends. The CDR3 covers 17 residues. The germline CDR1 and CDR2 sequences are SGDLS and YYNGEE.

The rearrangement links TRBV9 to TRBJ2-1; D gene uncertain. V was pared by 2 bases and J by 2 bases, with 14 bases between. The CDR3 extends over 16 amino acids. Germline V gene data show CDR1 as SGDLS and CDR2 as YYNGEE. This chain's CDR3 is CASSVTVVGTYNEQFF. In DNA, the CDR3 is TGTGCCAGCAGCGTTACAGTGGTGGGCACCTACAATGAGCAGTTCTTC.

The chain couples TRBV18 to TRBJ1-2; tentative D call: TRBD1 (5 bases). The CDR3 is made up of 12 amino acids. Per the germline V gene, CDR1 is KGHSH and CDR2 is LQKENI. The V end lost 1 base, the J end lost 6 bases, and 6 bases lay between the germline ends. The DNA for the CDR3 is TGTGCCAGCTCACCACGGGGCGATGGCTACACCTTC. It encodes CASSPRGDGYTF.

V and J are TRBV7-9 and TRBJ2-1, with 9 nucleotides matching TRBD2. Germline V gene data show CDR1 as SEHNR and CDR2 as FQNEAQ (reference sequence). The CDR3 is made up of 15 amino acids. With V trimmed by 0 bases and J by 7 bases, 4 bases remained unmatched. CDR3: CASSLAPSGENEQFF. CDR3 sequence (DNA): TGTGCCAGCAGCTTAGCTCCTAGCGGGGAAAATGAGCAGTTCTTC. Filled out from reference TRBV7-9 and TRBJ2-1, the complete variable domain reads DTGVSQNPRHKITKRGQNVTFRCDPISEHNRLYWYRQTLGQGPEFLTYFQNEAQLEKSRLLSDRFSAERPKGSFSTLEIQRTEQGDSAMYLCASSLAPSGENEQFFGPGTRLTVL.

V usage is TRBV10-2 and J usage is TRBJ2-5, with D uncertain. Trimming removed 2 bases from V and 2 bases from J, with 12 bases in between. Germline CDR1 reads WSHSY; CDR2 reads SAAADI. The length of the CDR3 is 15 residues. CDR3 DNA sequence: TGCGCCAGCAGTGAGAGGCTGGGCAGGCAAGAGACCCAGTACTTC. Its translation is CASSERLGRQETQYF.

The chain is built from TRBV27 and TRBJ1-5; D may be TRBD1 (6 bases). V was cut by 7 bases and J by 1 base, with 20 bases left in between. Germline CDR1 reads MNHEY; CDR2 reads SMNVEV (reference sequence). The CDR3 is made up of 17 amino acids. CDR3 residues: CASKKEVVGGSNQPQHF. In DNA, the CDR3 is TGTGCCAGCAAAAAGGAAGTTGTTGGGGGCAGCAATCAGCCCCAGCATTTT.

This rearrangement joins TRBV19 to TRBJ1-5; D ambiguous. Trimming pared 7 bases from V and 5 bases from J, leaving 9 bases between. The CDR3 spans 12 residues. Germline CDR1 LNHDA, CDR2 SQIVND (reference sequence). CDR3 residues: CASNILDQPQHF. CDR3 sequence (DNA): TGTGCCAGTAACATTTTGGATCAGCCCCAGCATTTT.

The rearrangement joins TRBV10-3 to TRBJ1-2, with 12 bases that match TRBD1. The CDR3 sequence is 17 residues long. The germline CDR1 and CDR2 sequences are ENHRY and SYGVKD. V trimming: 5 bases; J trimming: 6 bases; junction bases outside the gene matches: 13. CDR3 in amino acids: CAISLVTPGQGADGYTF. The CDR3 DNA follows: TGTGCCATCAGTTTAGTGACTCCGGGACAGGGGGCAGATGGCTACACCTTC.

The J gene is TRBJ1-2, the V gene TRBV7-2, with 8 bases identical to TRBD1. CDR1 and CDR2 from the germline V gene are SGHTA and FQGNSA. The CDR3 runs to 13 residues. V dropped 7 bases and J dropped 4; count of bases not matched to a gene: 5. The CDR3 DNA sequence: TGTGCCAGCACCCAGCAGGGGGCCTATGGCTACACCTTC. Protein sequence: CASTQQGAYGYTF.

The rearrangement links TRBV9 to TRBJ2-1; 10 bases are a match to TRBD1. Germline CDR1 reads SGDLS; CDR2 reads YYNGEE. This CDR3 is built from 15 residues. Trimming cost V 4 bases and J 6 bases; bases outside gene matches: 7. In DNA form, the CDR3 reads TGTGCCAGCAGCCCTTTGGGACAGGGGTTCAATGAGCAGTTCTTC. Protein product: CASSPLGQGFNEQFF.

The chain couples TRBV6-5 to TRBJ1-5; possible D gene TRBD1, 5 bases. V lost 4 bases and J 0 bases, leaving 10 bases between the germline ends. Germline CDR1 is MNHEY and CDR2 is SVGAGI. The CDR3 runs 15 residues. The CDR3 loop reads CASSSGGDSNQPQHF. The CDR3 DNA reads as TGTGCCAGCAGTTCCGGGGGGGATAGCAATCAGCCCCAGCATTTT.

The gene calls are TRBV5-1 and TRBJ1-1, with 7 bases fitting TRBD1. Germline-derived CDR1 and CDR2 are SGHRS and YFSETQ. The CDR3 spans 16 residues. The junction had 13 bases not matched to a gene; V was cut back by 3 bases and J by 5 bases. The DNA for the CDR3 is TGCGCCAGCAGCTCGGGACAGCGGACCTTGGATACTGAAGCTTTCTTT. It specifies CASSSGQRTLDTEAFF. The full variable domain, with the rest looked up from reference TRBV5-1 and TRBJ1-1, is KAGVTQTPRYLIKTRGQQVTLSCSPISGHRSVSWYQQTPGQGLQFLFEYFSETQRNKGNFPGRFSGRQFSNSRSEMNVSTLELGDSALYLCASSSGQRTLDTEAFFGQGTRLTVV.

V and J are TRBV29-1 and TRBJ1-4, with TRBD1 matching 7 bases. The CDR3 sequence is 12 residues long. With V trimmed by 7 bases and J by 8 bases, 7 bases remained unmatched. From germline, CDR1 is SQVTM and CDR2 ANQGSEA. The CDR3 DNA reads TGCAGCGGCGGACAGGCGGGCGAAAAACTGTTTTTT. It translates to CSGGQAGEKLFF.